The 14 T cell receptor beta chains in this list originate from one sample, sequenced in a study of tumor-infiltrating T cells and Merkel cell polyomavirus. The overall study: CD8+ T cells recognized the Merkel cell polyomavirus KLL epitope.

All patients' tumors stained robustly positive for Merkel cell polyomavirus Large T antigen by immunohistochemistry. Method: immunoSEQ multiplex PCR; TCRdb's copy keeps in-frame clones and lacks some. The sample includes more than 20,000 clones, roughly 87% seen only once; the top ten take about 2.7%. The source material was lymph node tissue. The receptor set was obtained from a man aged 50 to 59 with Merkel cell carcinoma.

The rearrangement joins TRBV2 to TRBJ2-7, with 9 bases identical to TRBD1. The germline V gene has CDR1 SNHLY and CDR2 FYNNEI. V shed 7 bases and J 3 bases; nucleotides not matched to a gene: 7. The CDR3 is made up of 14 amino acids. The DNA of the CDR3 is TGTGCCAGCATACGCGGGACAGGGATCTACGAGCAGTACTTC. It translates to CASIRGTGIYEQYF. Looking up the rest from reference TRBV2 and TRBJ2-7 gives the full variable domain: EPEVTQTPSHQVTQMGQEVILRCVPISNHLYFYWYRQILGQKVEFLVSFYNNEISEKSEIFDDQFSVERPDGSNFTLKIRSTKLEDSAMYFCASIRGTGIYEQYFGPGTRLTVT.

The rearrangement uses TRBV28 and TRBJ1-1, with 7 bases matching TRBD1. V was clipped by 8 bases and J by 1 base; unmatched bases: 10. The length of the CDR3 is 15 residues. Germline values: CDR1 MDHEN, CDR2 SYDVKM. The CDR3 nucleotides read TGTGCCAGCTCTAGAACAGGGGCAGGGAACACTGAAGCTTTCTTT. Amino acid sequence: CASSRTGAGNTEAFF.

The sample holds one count of this clone. The V call is TRBV2, the J call TRBJ1-1; a possible D gene is TRBD1 (5 bases). Germline-derived CDR1 and CDR2 are SNHLY and FYNNEI. This CDR3 comprises 15 residues. V shed 3 bases and J shed 2 bases, with 13 bases lying between them. Written as DNA, the CDR3 is TGTGCCAGCAGTGACAGACAGAACCCAAACACTGAAGCTTTCTTT. Amino acid sequence: CASSDRQNPNTEAFF.

The chain employs TRBV7-3 and TRBJ2-5, with 11 nucleotides matching TRBD1. J lost 8 bases, V lost 4 bases, and 9 bases had no gene match. The CDR3 runs to 15 residues. Germline lookup yields CDR1 SGHTA and CDR2 FQGTGA. CDR3 nucleotide sequence: TGTGCCAGCAGCTGGACAGGGGGCTGGTCAGACACCCAGTACTTC. It yields the protein CASSWTGGWSDTQYF.

The rearrangement links TRBV27 to TRBJ2-2; possibly TRBD1 for D (5 bases). CDR3 size: 15 residues. Trimming took off 4 bases at V and 0 bases at J, with 9 bases between the two ends. Germline lookup yields CDR1 MNHEY and CDR2 SMNVEV (reference sequence). CDR3 region: CASSSYRSNTGELFF. As DNA, the CDR3 is TGTGCCAGCAGTTCCTACAGGTCGAACACCGGGGAGCTGTTTTTT.

CDR3 DNA: TGTGCCAGCAGCTACATACCAAGCGGGACAGGGGATCACGGGGAGCTGTTTTTT. The encoded protein is CASSYIPSGTGDHGELFF. The chain employs TRBV5-8 and TRBJ2-2; 10 bases agree with TRBD1. The CDR3 has 18 amino acids. V lost 3 bases, J lost 7 bases, and 15 bases stayed unmatched. Germline CDR1 and CDR2: SGHTS and YDEGEE.

The V call is TRBV7-3, the J call TRBJ2-7; TRBD2 agrees at 10 bases. Losses at the gene ends were 5 bases for V and 2 bases for J; bases not matched to a gene: 3. Per germline, CDR1 SGHTA and CDR2 FQGTGA. The CDR3 length is 14 residues. The CDR3 loop reads CASSALAGAYEQYF. The DNA of the CDR3 is TGTGCCAGCAGCGCTCTAGCGGGAGCCTACGAGCAGTACTTC.

The J gene is TRBJ1-2, the V gene TRBV28, with 8 bases matching TRBD1. The germline V gene has CDR1 MDHEN and CDR2 SYDVKM. The CDR3 runs to 14 residues. V was pared by 7 bases and J by 8 bases, with 12 bases of the junction left unmatched. CDR3 region: CASTEGQGFYGYTF. The CDR3 nucleotides read TGTGCCAGCACCGAAGGACAGGGTTTTTACGGCTACACCTTC.

This chain links TRBV5-4 with TRBJ2-5, with a tentative D call TRBD2 (7 bases). Germline CDR1 SGHNT, CDR2 YYREEE (reference sequence). This CDR3 has 14 residues. V was clipped by 5 bases and J by 1 base, with 12 bases between them. Here the CDR3 DNA reads TGTGCCAGCAGGGGGGGGCTACTCCAAGAGACCCAGTACTTC. It translates to CASRGGLLQETQYF.

J is TRBJ2-1 and V is TRBV4-2, with D possibly TRBD1 on 6 matching bases. The germline V gene encodes CDR1 LGHNA and CDR2 YNFKEQ. The CDR3 sequence is 17 residues long. The ends were cut back, 1 base at V and 0 bases at J, with 13 bases in the middle. The CDR3 region has the DNA TGTGCCAGCAGCCAAGCTCCAGGGGACCGCTCCTACAATGAGCAGTTCTTC. It specifies CASSQAPGDRSYNEQFF.

CDR3 sequence (DNA): TGTGCCAGCAGTATTGGGACAGGCGCTATCTACGAGCAGTACTTC. Amino acid sequence: CASSIGTGAIYEQYF. J is TRBJ2-7 and V is TRBV28; 8 nucleotides line up with TRBD1. The CDR3 has 15 amino acids. Germline V gene sequence: CDR1 MDHEN, CDR2 SYDVKM. V was pared by 5 bases and J by 3 bases, with 9 bases of the junction left unmatched.

Only a few counts were recorded for this clone. V usage is TRBV9 and J usage is TRBJ2-3; 7 positions agree with TRBD1. V lost 0 bases and J lost 4; bases outside the gene matches: 2. Germline CDR1 SGDLS, CDR2 YYNGEE. This CDR3 has 14 amino acids. The DNA of the CDR3 is TGTGCCAGCAGCGTAGCAGGGACAGCAGATACGCAGTATTTT. The encoded protein is CASSVAGTADTQYF.

V and J are TRBV27 and TRBJ2-3, with D maybe TRBD2 (7 bases). V was shortened by 2 bases and J by 4 bases, with 13 bases between the two germline ends. CDR1 is MNHEY, CDR2 SMNVEV, per germline (reference sequence). The CDR3 has 15 amino acids. The CDR3 region is CASSLISGGPDTQYF. The CDR3 nucleotides read TGTGCCAGCAGTTTAATATCCGGGGGGCCAGATACGCAGTATTTT.

V is TRBV30 and J is TRBJ2-7; 10 bases line up with TRBD2. This CDR3 has 13 amino acids. The V and J ends lost 5 bases and 6 bases, in that order; junction bases with no gene match: 7. CDR1 GTSNPN and CDR2 SVGIG come from the germline V gene (reference sequence). CDR3 coding DNA: TGTGCCTGGGAGCGGGAGGGCCGGACCGAGCAGTACTTC. Residues: CAWEREGRTEQYF.